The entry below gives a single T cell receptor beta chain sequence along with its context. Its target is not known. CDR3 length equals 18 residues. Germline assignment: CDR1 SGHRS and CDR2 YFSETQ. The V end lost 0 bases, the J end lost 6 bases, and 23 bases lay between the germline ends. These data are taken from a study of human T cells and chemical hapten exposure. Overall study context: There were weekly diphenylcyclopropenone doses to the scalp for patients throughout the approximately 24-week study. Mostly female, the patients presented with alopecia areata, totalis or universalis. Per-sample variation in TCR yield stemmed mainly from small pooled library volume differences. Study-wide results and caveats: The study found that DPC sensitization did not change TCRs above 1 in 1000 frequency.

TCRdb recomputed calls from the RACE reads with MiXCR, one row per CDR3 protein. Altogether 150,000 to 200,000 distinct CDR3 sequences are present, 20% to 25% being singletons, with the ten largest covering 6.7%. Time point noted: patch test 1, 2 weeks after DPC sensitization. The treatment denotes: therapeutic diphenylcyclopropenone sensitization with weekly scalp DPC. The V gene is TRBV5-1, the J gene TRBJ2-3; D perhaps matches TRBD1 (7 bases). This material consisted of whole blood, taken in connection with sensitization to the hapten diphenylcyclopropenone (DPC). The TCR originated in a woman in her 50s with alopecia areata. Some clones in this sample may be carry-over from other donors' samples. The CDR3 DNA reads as TGCGCCAGCAGCTTGGGGACTATGACAGGGACAGTTGGCGATACGCAGTATTTT. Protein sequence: CASSLGTMTGTVGDTQYF.